These 25 T cell receptor beta chains share one sample of origin, sequenced in a study of post-analysis software for immune sequencing data. Broader study findings: Controls showed lower frequencies than patients for five or six TRBV segments, and TRBV5-6, TRBV5-1 and TRBV20-1 were among these.

Researchers reported that TCR beta cDNA libraries carried unique molecular identifiers. TCRdb analysed the PCR reads with MiXCR anew, one entry per CDR3 protein. The table has approximately 440,000 distinct CDR3 sequences, around 40% seen once. For these TCRs, the target antigens are not known. The sequencing sample was made of blood. The receptors come from a girl aged 5-17 years with multiple sclerosis.

CDR3 in DNA: TGCAGCGGTGGGGAAGTAAATGAAAAACTGTTTTTT. This gives the protein CSGGEVNEKLFF. The V gene is TRBV29-1, the J gene TRBJ1-4; D gene unclear. The V gene's germline CDR1 is SQVTM and CDR2 ANQGSEA. The CDR3 totals 12 residues. V was pared by 7 bases and J by 5 bases, with 11 bases between.

This clonotype was seen only a few times. This chain joins TRBV6-6 and TRBJ2-1, with TRBD2 matching 9 bases. The V gene end was trimmed by 6 bases and the J gene end by 6 bases; junction bases not matched to a gene: 9. CDR1 MNHNY and CDR2 SVGAGI come from the germline V gene (reference sequence). The CDR3 covers 15 residues. The CDR3 reads CASRIRREGRNEQFF. DNA for the CDR3: TGTGCCAGCAGAATCCGGCGGGAGGGCCGCAATGAGCAGTTCTTC.

The J gene is TRBJ1-1, the V gene TRBV20-1; 8 positions agree with TRBD1. Per germline, CDR1 DFQATT and CDR2 SNEGSKA (reference sequence). CDR3 size: 15 residues. J gave up 5 bases and V 5 bases, and 13 bases lay outside the gene matches. CDR3 in amino acids: CSARAGQGDFTEAFF. The CDR3 DNA sequence: TGCAGTGCTCGCGCCGGACAGGGCGATTTTACTGAAGCTTTCTTT.

This clonotype came up a few times. The gene calls are TRBV29-1 and TRBJ2-7; TRBD1 matches 11 bases. V dropped 3 bases and J dropped 0; count of bases not matched to a gene: 7. This CDR3 is built from 16 residues. Per germline, CDR1 SQVTM and CDR2 ANQGSEA. CDR3 in DNA: TGCAGCGTTGAGGGACTGGGGACAGGGGGCTCCTACGAGCAGTACTTC. Encoded protein: CSVEGLGTGGSYEQYF.

The chain uses TRBV29-1 and TRBJ2-3, with TRBD1 matching over 8 bases. The J segment lost 4 bases and the V segment lost 7 bases, leaving 7 bases of the junction unmatched. Germline V gives CDR1 SQVTM, CDR2 ANQGSEA. There are 13 residues in the CDR3. CDR3 sequence reads: CSGELDRADTQYF. The CDR3 DNA reads TGCAGCGGGGAACTGGACAGGGCAGATACGCAGTATTTT.

This clonotype was recorded a few times. This rearrangement joins TRBV4-3 to TRBJ2-3; 13 bases are a match to TRBD2. The V gene's germline CDR1 is LGHNA and CDR2 YSLEER. Trimming at V came to 3 bases and at J to 2 bases, leaving 2 bases not matched to a gene. The CDR3 contains 16 residues. CDR3 DNA: TGCGCCAGCAGCCAGGGGACTAGCGGGGCCACAGATACGCAGTATTTT. This codes for CASSQGTSGATDTQYF.

The V call is TRBV4-3, the J call TRBJ2-1; D gene unclear. V dropped 0 bases and J dropped 0 bases, with 6 bases sitting between them. The CDR3 is 15 amino acids. Germline V gives CDR1 LGHNA, CDR2 YSLEER. The CDR3 DNA sequence: TGCGCCAGCAGCCAAGATCCTGACTCCTACAATGAGCAGTTCTTC. Its translation: CASSQDPDSYNEQFF.

This clonotype was recorded a few times. The V call is TRBV15, the J call TRBJ1-2, with D maybe TRBD1 (5 bases). The CDR3 sequence is 14 residues long. The V and J ends lost 3 bases and 1 base respectively, with 9 bases between them. Germline-derived CDR1 and CDR2 are LNHNV and YYDKDF (reference sequence). In DNA, the CDR3 is TGTGCCACCAGCAGGGACAAAATTAACTATGGCTACACCTTC. This gives the protein CATSRDKINYGYTF.

The chain combines TRBV20-1 with TRBJ2-1, with 8 bases that match TRBD2. V shed 0 bases and J 8 bases; nucleotides not matched to a gene: 12. Germline V gene sequence: CDR1 DFQATT, CDR2 SNEGSKA (reference sequence). This CDR3 is built from 16 residues. The CDR3 nucleotides read TGCAGTGCTAGAGATTGGGGGCTTAGCGGGACGGATGAGCAGTTCTTC. Translated, it gives CSARDWGLSGTDEQFF.

The rearrangement joins TRBV6-5 to TRBJ1-5, with D possibly TRBD1 on 6 matching bases. Between the trimmed V and J ends, which lost 6 bases and 3 bases, there was a span of 9 bases. Germline loops: CDR1 MNHEY, CDR2 SVGAGI. This CDR3 is built from 13 residues. The DNA for the CDR3 is TGTGCCAGCAGCCGGGACATCAATCAGCCCCAGCATTTT. It encodes CASSRDINQPQHF.

This clonotype was seen ten or more times. V is TRBV10-3 and J is TRBJ2-5, with D perhaps matching TRBD1 (6 bases). This CDR3 region has 17 residues. V was clipped by 0 bases and J by 4 bases, with 18 bases between them. Germline V gene lookup returns CDR1 ENHRY and CDR2 SYGVKD. DNA for the CDR3: TGTGCCATCAGTGAGTCGGATACAGGGATTGGACTAGAGACCCAGTACTTC. Translated: CAISESDTGIGLETQYF.

The V call is TRBV3-1, the J call TRBJ1-6; the match to TRBD1 covers 8 bases. V trimming: 5 bases; J trimming: 10 bases; junction bases outside the gene matches: 7. Germline lookup yields CDR1 LGHDT and CDR2 YNNKEL (reference sequence). This CDR3 is 14 amino acids long. The CDR3 loop reads CASSARDRRSPLHF. The CDR3 DNA sequence: TGTGCCAGCAGCGCCCGGGACAGGCGATCACCCCTCCACTTT.

V is TRBV10-3 and J is TRBJ2-7; D assignment may be TRBD1 or TRBD2 (6 bases each). The J call is doubtful: the DNA matches TRBJ2-5 better. The V gene's germline CDR1 is ENHRY and CDR2 SYGVKD. The CDR3 runs 14 residues. This chain's CDR3 is CAISELGGGETQYF. Written as DNA, the CDR3 is TGTGCCATCAGTGAGCTCGGGGGCGGTGAGACCCAGTACTTC.

Notes on this clonotype: A much larger clone is a single base away; this may be a read error. The chain combines TRBV5-1 with TRBJ2-5, with TRBD2 matching 7 bases. Trimming at V came to 0 bases and at J to 4 bases, leaving 9 bases not matched to a gene. This CDR3 has 16 residues. CDR1 is SGHRS and CDR2 is YFSETQ in the germline V gene. The CDR3 nucleotides read TGCGCCAGCAGCTTGGACGGGCTAGCGGACCGAGAGACCCAGTACTTC. Translation gives CASSLDGLADRETQYF.

This clonotype was seen a handful of times. This chain links TRBV28 with TRBJ2-7, with TRBD2 matching 8 bases. The length of the CDR3 is 11 residues. CDR1 MDHEN and CDR2 SYDVKM come from the germline V gene. J gave up 6 bases and V 6 bases, and 1 base lay outside the gene matches. The CDR3 bases are TGTGCCAGCAGCCGGGGGGGCGAGCAGTACTTC. Protein sequence: CASSRGGEQYF.

This clonotype was picked up a small number of times. The V gene is TRBV9, the J gene TRBJ2-7, with unresolved D. Germline V CDR1 and CDR2: SGDLS, YYNGEE. The V end lost 0 bases, the J end lost 2 bases, and 9 bases lay between the germline ends. This CDR3 contains 14 residues. In DNA, the CDR3 is TGTGCCAGCAGCGTAGGTTGGGAAACCTACGAGCAGTACTTC. This encodes CASSVGWETYEQYF.

This clonotype was detected only once. The chain's CDR3 is CASRLTRTGDGYTF. The DNA of the CDR3 is TGTGCCAGCAGACTTACACGGACAGGGGACGGCTACACCTTC. J is TRBJ1-2 and V is TRBV28, with TRBD1 matching over 9 bases. The CDR3 loop spans 14 amino acids. In germline, CDR1 is MDHEN, CDR2 SYDVKM. V gave up 6 bases and J gave up 8 bases; unmatched junction bases: 10.

The V call is TRBV12-3 or TRBV12-4, the J call TRBJ2-5; 8 bases are shared with TRBD2. The end of the DNA aligns better with TRBJ2-7, so the J call may be wrong. The CDR3 has 15 residues. CDR3 bases: TGTGCCAGCAGTTCCCGAGCGGGAGCCGGGTACGAGCAGTACTTC. Amino acid sequence: CASSSRAGAGYEQYF.

The CDR3 DNA reads TGTGCCAGCAGCTTACTCGGGATTGGGACTAGAGGGAGCTACGAGCAGTACTTC. Its translation is CASSLLGIGTRGSYEQYF. The chain combines TRBV13 with TRBJ2-7; 8 nucleotides align to TRBD2. The CDR3 loop spans 18 amino acids. The J segment lost 3 bases and the V segment lost 2 bases, leaving 15 bases of the junction unmatched. The germline V gene has CDR1 PRHDT and CDR2 FYEKMQ (reference sequence).

The chain recombines TRBV28 with TRBJ2-5; D remains ambiguous. Trimming left V 9 bases short and J 11 bases short, with 16 bases between. From germline, CDR1 is MDHEN and CDR2 SYDVKM. CDR3 length: 11 amino acids. The CDR3 protein is CASVLGAGQYF. CDR3 coding DNA: TGTGCCAGTGTGTTAGGCGCCGGGCAGTACTTC.

This clonotype was counted once. The chain employs TRBV5-1 and TRBJ2-5; perhaps TRBD2 as D (6 bases). Germline loops: CDR1 SGHRS, CDR2 YFSETQ. The ends were cut back, 4 bases at V and 1 base at J, with 17 bases in the middle. This CDR3 spans 16 amino acids. The CDR3 loop reads CASSPSVGTAQETQYF. CDR3 bases: TGCGCCAGCAGCCCCTCAGTGGGGACTGCCCAAGAGACCCAGTACTTC.

CDR3 region: CASSGRTGFDYGYTF. CDR3 in DNA: TGCGCCAGCAGCGGAAGGACAGGGTTTGACTATGGCTACACCTTC. The J gene is TRBJ1-2, the V gene TRBV5-1; 8 nucleotides align to TRBD1. Germline-derived CDR1 and CDR2 are SGHRS and YFSETQ. This CDR3 comprises 15 residues. With V trimmed by 4 bases and J by 3 bases, 8 bases remained unmatched.

This clonotype turned up a few times. The chain has TRBV3-1 and TRBJ2-5; perhaps TRBD2 as D (5 bases). There are 15 residues in the CDR3. CDR1 LGHDT and CDR2 YNNKEL come from the germline V gene (reference sequence). Trimming took off 0 bases at V and 3 bases at J, with 11 bases between the two ends. The CDR3 DNA is TGTGCCAGCAGCCAAGAAAACCTCGGGGAAGAGACCCAGTACTTC. It is translated as CASSQENLGEETQYF.

This clonotype has just a few counts. The chain employs TRBV27 and TRBJ2-7; 10 bases match TRBD1. The CDR3 runs to 13 residues. CDR1 is MNHEY and CDR2 is SMNVEV in the germline V gene (reference sequence). After removal of 6 bases from V and 4 bases from J, the junction contained 3 bases not matched to a gene. For the CDR3, the DNA is TGTGCCAGCAGAAGGACAGGGGGGTACGAGCAGTACTTC. It specifies CASRRTGGYEQYF.

This clonotype was picked up a small number of times. The chain has TRBV7-2 and TRBJ2-3; D not resolved. Trimming took 0 bases from V and 6 from J, leaving 4 bases between them. CDR3 length equals 12 residues. Germline V gene lookup returns CDR1 SGHTA and CDR2 FQGNSA. The CDR3 DNA is TGTGCCAGCAGCTTAGCGTTCGATACGCAGTATTTT. This translates into CASSLAFDTQYF.